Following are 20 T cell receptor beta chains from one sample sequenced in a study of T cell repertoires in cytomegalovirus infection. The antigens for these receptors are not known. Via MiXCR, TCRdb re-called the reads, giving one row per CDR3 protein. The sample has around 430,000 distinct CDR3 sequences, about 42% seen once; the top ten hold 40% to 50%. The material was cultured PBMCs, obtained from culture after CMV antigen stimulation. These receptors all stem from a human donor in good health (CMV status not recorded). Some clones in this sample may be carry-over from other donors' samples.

CDR3 nucleotide sequence: TGTGCCAGCTGCGGGGGGGACGAGCAGTACTTC. It codes for CASCGGDEQYF. The V gene is TRBV2, the J gene TRBJ2-7; 9 bases are a match to TRBD2. This CDR3 has 11 amino acids. The trim removed 8 bases at V and 5 bases at J, leaving 1 base unmatched. Germline V gene sequence: CDR1 SNHLY, CDR2 FYNNEI.

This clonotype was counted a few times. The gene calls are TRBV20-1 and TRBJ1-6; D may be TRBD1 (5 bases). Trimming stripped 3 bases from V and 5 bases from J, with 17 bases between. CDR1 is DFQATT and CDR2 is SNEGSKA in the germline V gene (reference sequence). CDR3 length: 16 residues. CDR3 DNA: TGCAGTGCTAGTATTTACAGGCGCCTAGATAATTCACCCCTCCACTTT. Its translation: CSASIYRRLDNSPLHF.

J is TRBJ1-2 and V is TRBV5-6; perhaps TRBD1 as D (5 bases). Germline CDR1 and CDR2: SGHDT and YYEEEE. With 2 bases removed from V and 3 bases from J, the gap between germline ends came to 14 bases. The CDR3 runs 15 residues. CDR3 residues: CASSFREGPYYGYTF. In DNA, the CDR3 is TGTGCCAGCAGCTTCAGGGAGGGACCGTACTATGGCTACACCTTC.

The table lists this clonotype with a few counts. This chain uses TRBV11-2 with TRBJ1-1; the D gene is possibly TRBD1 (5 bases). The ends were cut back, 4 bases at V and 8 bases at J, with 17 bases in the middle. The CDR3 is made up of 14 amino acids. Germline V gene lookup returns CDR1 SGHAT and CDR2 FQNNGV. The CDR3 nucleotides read TGTGCCAGCAGCTCTATACGAGGGGCGTGGGAAGCTTTCTTT. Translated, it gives CASSSIRGAWEAFF.

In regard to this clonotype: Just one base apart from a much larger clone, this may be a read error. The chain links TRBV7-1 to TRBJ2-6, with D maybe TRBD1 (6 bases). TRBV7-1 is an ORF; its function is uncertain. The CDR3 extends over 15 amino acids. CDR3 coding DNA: TGTGCCAGCAGCTCAGACAGGGCTGGGGCCAACGCCCTGACTTTC. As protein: CASSSDRAGANALTF.

CDR3 sequence (DNA): TGTGCCAGCAGGGGGGGGACAGGAACCGGTTATGGCTACACCTTC. Translation gives CASRGGTGTGYGYTF. This chain uses TRBV28 with TRBJ1-2; 8 bases map to TRBD1. The CDR3 has 15 amino acids. Germline trimming cut 6 bases from V and 5 bases from J; bases unmatched to any gene: 11. Germline V gives CDR1 MDHEN, CDR2 SYDVKM.

CDR3: CASMVGADETQYF. CDR3 DNA sequence: TGTGCCAGCATGGTAGGGGCGGATGAGACCCAGTACTTC. The chain employs TRBV12-3 or TRBV12-4 and TRBJ2-5; the D gene is possibly TRBD1 (5 bases). Trimming left V 7 bases short and J 5 bases short, with 14 bases between. The CDR3 spans 13 residues.

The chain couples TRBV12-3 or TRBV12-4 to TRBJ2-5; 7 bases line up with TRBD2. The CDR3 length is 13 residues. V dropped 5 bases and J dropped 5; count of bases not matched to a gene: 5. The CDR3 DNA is TGTGCCAGCAGTATGCTAGCGGAGGAGACCCAGTACTTC. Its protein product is CASSMLAEETQYF.

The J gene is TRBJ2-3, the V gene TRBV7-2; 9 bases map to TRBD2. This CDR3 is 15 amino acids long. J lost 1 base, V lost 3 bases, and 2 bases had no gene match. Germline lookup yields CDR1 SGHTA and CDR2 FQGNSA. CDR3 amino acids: CASSFQRGGTDTQYF. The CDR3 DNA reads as TGTGCCAGCAGCTTCCAGCGGGGGGGCACAGATACGCAGTATTTT.

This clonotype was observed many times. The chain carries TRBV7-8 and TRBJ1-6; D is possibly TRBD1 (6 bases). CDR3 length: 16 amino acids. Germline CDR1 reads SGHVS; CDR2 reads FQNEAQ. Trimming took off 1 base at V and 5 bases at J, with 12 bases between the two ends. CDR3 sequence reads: CASSLEFWGHNSPLHF. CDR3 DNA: TGTGCCAGCAGCTTAGAATTTTGGGGGCATAATTCACCCCTCCACTTT.

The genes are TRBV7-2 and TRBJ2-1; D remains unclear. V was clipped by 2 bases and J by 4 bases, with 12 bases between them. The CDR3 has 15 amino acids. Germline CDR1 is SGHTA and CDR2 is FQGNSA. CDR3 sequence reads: CASSLKSGLYNEQFF. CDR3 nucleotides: TGTGCCAGCAGCTTAAAGTCTGGTCTGTACAATGAGCAGTTCTTC.

CDR3 region: CATLARTNQGSGNTIYF. The CDR3 nucleotides read TGTGCCACCCTGGCCCGGACAAACCAGGGCTCTGGAAACACCATATATTTT. The chain carries TRBV10-3 and TRBJ1-3; a possible D gene is TRBD1 (5 bases). This CDR3 spans 17 amino acids. Germline-derived CDR1 and CDR2 are ENHRY and SYGVKD. V lost 10 bases to trimming and J lost 0 bases, with 22 bases between them.

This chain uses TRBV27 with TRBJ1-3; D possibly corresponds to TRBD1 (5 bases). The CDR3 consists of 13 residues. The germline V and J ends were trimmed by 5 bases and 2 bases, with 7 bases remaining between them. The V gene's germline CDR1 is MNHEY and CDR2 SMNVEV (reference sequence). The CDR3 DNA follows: TGTGCCAGCAGTCCAGGGACTGGAAACACCATATATTTT. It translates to CASSPGTGNTIYF.

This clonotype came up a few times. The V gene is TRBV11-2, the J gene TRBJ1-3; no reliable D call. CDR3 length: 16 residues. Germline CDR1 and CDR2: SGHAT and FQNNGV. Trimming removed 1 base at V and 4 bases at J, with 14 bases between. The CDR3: CASSLGGRLAGNTIYF. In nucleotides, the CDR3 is TGTGCCAGCAGCTTAGGTGGCCGCCTCGCGGGAAACACCATATATTTT.

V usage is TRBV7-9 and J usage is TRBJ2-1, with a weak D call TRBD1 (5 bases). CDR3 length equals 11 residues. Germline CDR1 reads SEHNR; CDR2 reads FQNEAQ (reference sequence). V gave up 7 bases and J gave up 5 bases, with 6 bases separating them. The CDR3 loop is CASTRDNEQFF. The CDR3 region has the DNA TGTGCCAGCACCAGGGACAATGAGCAGTTCTTC. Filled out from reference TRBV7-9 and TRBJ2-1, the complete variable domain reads DTGVSQNPRHKITKRGQNVTFRCDPISEHNRLYWYRQTLGQGPEFLTYFQNEAQLEKSRLLSDRFSAERPKGSFSTLEIQRTEQGDSAMYLCASTRDNEQFFGPGTRLTVL.

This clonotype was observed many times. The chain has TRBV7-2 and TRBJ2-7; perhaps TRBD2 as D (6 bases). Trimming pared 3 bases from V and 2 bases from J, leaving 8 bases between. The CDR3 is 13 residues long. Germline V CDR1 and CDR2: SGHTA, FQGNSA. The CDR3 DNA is TGTGCCAGCAGCTTCGGCGGGGCCTACGAGCAGTACTTC. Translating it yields CASSFGGAYEQYF.

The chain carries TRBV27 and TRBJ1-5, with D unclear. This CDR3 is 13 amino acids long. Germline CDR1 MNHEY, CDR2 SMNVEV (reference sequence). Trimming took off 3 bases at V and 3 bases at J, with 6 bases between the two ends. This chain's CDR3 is CASSFSPNQPQHF. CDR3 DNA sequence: TGTGCCAGCAGTTTCAGCCCCAATCAGCCCCAGCATTTT.

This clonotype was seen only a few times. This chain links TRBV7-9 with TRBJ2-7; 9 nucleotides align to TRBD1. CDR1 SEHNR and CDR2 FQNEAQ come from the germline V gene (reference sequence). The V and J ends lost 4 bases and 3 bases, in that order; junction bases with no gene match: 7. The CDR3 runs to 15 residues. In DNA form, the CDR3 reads TGTGCCAGCAGCTCCGCCATGGGACAGGGCTACGAGCAGTACTTC. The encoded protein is CASSSAMGQGYEQYF. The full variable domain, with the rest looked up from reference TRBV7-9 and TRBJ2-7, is DTGVSQNPRHKITKRGQNVTFRCDPISEHNRLYWYRQTLGQGPEFLTYFQNEAQLEKSRLLSDRFSAERPKGSFSTLEIQRTEQGDSAMYLCASSSAMGQGYEQYFGPGTRLTVT.

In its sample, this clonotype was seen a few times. CDR3: CASSRTEGEKLFF. In nucleotides, the CDR3 is TGTGCCAGCAGTAGGACAGAGGGGGAAAAACTGTTTTTT. The rearrangement joins TRBV6-6 to TRBJ1-4; weak D call: TRBD1 (6 bases). This CDR3 region has 13 residues. Trimming shortened V by 5 bases and J by 8 bases, and 12 bases separated the two germline ends. CDR1 and CDR2 (germline): MNHNY, SVGAGI (reference sequence).

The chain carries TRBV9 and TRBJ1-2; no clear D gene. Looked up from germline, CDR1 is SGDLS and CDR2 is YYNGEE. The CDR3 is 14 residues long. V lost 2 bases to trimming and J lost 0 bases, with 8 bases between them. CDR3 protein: CASSVGEANYGYTF. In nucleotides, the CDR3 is TGTGCCAGCAGCGTGGGCGAAGCTAACTATGGCTACACCTTC.